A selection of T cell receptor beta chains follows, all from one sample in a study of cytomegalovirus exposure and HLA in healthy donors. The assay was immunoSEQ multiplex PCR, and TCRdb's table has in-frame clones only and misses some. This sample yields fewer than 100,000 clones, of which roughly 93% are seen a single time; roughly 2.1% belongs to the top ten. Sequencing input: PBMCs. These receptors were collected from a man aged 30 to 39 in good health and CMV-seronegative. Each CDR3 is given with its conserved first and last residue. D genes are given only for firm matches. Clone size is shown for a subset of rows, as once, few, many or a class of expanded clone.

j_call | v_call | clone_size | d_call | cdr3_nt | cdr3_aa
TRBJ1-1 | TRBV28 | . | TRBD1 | TGTGCCAGCAGTTTTCCCGGGACAGGAGTTGGCCCTATGAACACTGAAGCTTTCTTT | CASSFPGTGVGPMNTEAFF
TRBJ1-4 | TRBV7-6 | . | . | TGTGCCAGCAGCAGATCAGGTCCAGAAAAACTGTTTTTT | CASSRSGPEKLFF
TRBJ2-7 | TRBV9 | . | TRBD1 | TGTGCCAGCAGCGACGGACAGGCCTTCTCCTACGAGCAGTACTTC | CASSDGQAFSYEQYF
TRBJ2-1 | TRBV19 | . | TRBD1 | TGTGCCAGTAGTACGAGACAGGGCCCTTACAATGAGCAGTTCTTC | CASSTRQGPYNEQFF
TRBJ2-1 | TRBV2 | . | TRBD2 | TGTGCCAGCACCCGGGGGGATGTCTACAATGAGCAGTTCTTC | CASTRGDVYNEQFF
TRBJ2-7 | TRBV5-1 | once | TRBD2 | TGCGCCAGCAGCCCCAGACTAGCGGGGGGAATCCACGAGCAGTACTTC | CASSPRLAGGIHEQYF
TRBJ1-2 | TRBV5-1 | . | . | TGCGCCAGCAGCTTGCGGAGTCAGCAGAACTATGGCTACACCTTC | CASSLRSQQNYGYTF
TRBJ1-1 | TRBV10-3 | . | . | TGTGCCATCAGTGCGGGGAGACCGGGCGGTGAAGCTTTCTTT | CAISAGRPGGEAFF
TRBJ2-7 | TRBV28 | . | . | TGTGCCAGCAGTTGGGGACTTTTCATCAAGGGCTACGAGCAGTACTTC | CASSWGLFIKGYEQYF
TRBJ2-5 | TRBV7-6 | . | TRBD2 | TGTGCCAGCAGCTTGGGCGGCGGGAGGGCCGTGGAGACCCAGTACTTC | CASSLGGGRAVETQYF
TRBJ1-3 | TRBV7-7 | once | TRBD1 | TGTGCTAGCAGCTTGAGGACCCCAGGGGGATACTCTGGAAACACCATATATTTT | CASSLRTPGGYSGNTIYF
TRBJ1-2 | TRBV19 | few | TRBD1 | TGTGCCAGTAGTATCAACCGGGACAGGGGCAACTATGGCTACACCTTC | CASSINRDRGNYGYTF
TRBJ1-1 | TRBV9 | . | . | TGTGCCAGCAGCGTAGCTCGGACAGACGAAGCTTTCTTT | CASSVARTDEAFF
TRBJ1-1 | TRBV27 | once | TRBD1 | TGTGCCAGCAGTATCGGGACAGGGGGCTTACGGACTGAAGCTTTCTTT | CASSIGTGGLRTEAFF
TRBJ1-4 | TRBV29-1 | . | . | TGCAGCGTTCGTGACCGACATAATGAAAAACTGTTTTTT | CSVRDRHNEKLFF
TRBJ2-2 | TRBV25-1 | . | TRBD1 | TGTGCCAGCTGCCCACGGGACAGGGGCACCGGGGAGCTGTTTTTT | CASCPRDRGTGELFF
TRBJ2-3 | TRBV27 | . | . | TGTGCCAGCAGATTGGGGCGGCTCAGCACAGATACGCAGTATTTT | CASRLGRLSTDTQYF
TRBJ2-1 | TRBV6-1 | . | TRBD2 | TGTGCCAGCAGTGAATTTGGCGGGAGGCTCAATGAGCAGTTCTTC | CASSEFGGRLNEQFF
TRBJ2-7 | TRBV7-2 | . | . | TGTGCCAGCAGCTTTGCAGGGAAGGTGACCTACGAGCAGTACTTC | CASSFAGKVTYEQYF
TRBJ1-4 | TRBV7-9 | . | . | TGTGCCAGCAGCTTATACCTCGGCGGGAATGAAAAACTGTTTTTT | CASSLYLGGNEKLFF
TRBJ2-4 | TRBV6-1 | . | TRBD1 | TGTGCCAGCAGTGCACTCCGGGACAGGGTGAAAAACATTCAGTACTTC | CASSALRDRVKNIQYF
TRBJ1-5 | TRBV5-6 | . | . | TGTGCCAGCAGCTTGGTCACAGACAATCAGCCCCAGCATTTT | CASSLVTDNQPQHF
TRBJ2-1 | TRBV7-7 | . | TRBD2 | TGTGCTAGCAGCTTACTAGGACTAGCGGGGGAAAATGAGCAGTTCTTC | CASSLLGLAGENEQFF
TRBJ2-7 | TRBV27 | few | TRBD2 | TGTGCCAGCAGCCCAGGACTAGTTGCCGAGCAGTACTTC | CASSPGLVAEQYF
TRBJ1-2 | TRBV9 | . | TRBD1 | TGTGCCAGCAGCTTACACAGGGGCTCTAACTATGGCTACACCTTC | CASSLHRGSNYGYTF
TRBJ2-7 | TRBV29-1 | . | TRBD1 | TGCAGCGCTGGGGACAGTACCTACGAGCAGTACTTC | CSAGDSTYEQYF
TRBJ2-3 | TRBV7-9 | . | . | TGTGCCAGCAGCCCACAGGTTGAAGATACGCAGTATTTT | CASSPQVEDTQYF
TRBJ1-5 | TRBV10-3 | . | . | TGTGCCATCAGTGAGCCTCAGGGGCCCTGGCATTTT | CAISEPQGPWHF
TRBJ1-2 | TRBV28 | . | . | TGTGCCAGCAGCCGCCTATGGCGGAGGGGCTACACCTTC | CASSRLWRRGYTF
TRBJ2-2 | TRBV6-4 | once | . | TGTGCCAGCAGCCAAGGGGGTCACACCGGGGAGCTGTTTTTT | CASSQGGHTGELFF
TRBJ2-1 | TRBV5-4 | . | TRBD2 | TGTGCCAGCAGCTTCACCGGTAGGTGGGAGGGCCTCTACAATGAGCAGTTCTTC | CASSFTGRWEGLYNEQFF
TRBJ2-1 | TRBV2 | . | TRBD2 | TGTGCCAGCAAAACTAGCGGAACTTACAATGAGCAGTTCTTC | CASKTSGTYNEQFF